The T cell receptor beta chain under discussion was sequenced for a study of blood T cells in healthy people across ages. Study findings and constraints: In the absence of known donor CMV status, changes in expanded clonotypes were possibly confounded.

Per germline, CDR1 SEHNR and CDR2 FQNEAQ (reference sequence). V lost 5 bases and J lost 0; bases outside the gene matches: 9. This CDR3 is built from 16 residues. Sample-barcoded 5' priming and a J-beta primer mix drove a second PCR of about 6 to 11 cycles. TCRdb itself ran the 5' RACE reads through MiXCR, one entry per CDR3 protein. The sample has about 670,000 distinct CDR3 sequences; more than 45% are singletons. Notes on this clonotype: Its antigen is unknown.

This sequence originates from a woman aged 80 or older in good health. Material for sequencing was blood. The V and J genes are TRBV7-9 and TRBJ2-5; 7 bases are a match to TRBD1. CDR3 bases: TGTGCCAGCAGCGAAACAGGGGCTGGGTACCAAGAGACCCAGTACTTC. As protein: CASSETGAGYQETQYF.